These 30 T cell receptor beta chains share one sample of origin, sequenced in a study of blood T cell repertoires in COVID-19. Profiling relied on immunoSEQ multiplex PCR, and the TCRdb table lists in-frame clones only, not all of them. The sample shows approximately 190,000 clones, roughly 84% of them seen only once. Sequenced: PBMCs or T cells enriched from blood (not recorded which). These receptors came from a woman in her thirties who had been exposed to COVID-19.

This chain connects TRBV4-1 to TRBJ2-3; maybe TRBD2 (7 bases). Per germline, CDR1 MGHRA and CDR2 YSYEKL. Trimming took off 7 bases at V and 1 base at J, with 18 bases between the two ends. The CDR3 sequence is 16 residues long. The CDR3 here is CASTPGRRGRTDTQYF. As DNA, the CDR3 is TGCGCCAGCACCCCCGGGCGGCGGGGGCGCACAGATACGCAGTATTTT.

The genes are TRBV5-1 and TRBJ1-4; 9 nucleotides match TRBD1. The CDR3 length is 14 residues. CDR1 and CDR2 from the germline V gene are SGHRS and YFSETQ. The V gene end was trimmed by 4 bases and the J gene end by 6 bases; junction bases not matched to a gene: 4. The CDR3 DNA follows: TGCGCCAGCAGCGGGGACAGGGAAGATGAAAAACTGTTTTTT. Encoded protein: CASSGDREDEKLFF.

This chain links TRBV3-1 (or the pseudogene TRBV3-2) with TRBJ2-7; 9 bases map to TRBD1. This CDR3 is built from 14 residues. Germline CDR1 LGHDT, CDR2 YNNKEL (reference sequence). The trim removed 1 base at V and 8 bases at J, leaving 6 bases unmatched. Here the CDR3 DNA reads TGTGCCAGCAGCCAAGGTCAGGGACAGGGAAAGCAGTACTTC. Protein: CASSQGQGQGKQYF.

The chain recombines TRBV3-1 (or the pseudogene TRBV3-2) with TRBJ1-2, with 8 positions matching TRBD1. Germline V lookup: CDR1 LGHDT, CDR2 YNNKEL (reference sequence). The CDR3 contains 19 residues. The J segment lost 4 bases and the V segment lost 5 bases, leaving 21 bases of the junction unmatched. CDR3: CASSRRLHQGAGFSYGYTF. In nucleotides, the CDR3 is TGTGCCAGCAGCAGACGACTACATCAGGGGGCGGGTTTCAGCTATGGCTACACCTTC.

This chain connects TRBV3-1 (or the pseudogene TRBV3-2) to TRBJ2-7, with D unclear. Per germline, CDR1 LGHDT and CDR2 YNNKEL (reference sequence). V was trimmed by 4 bases and J by 0 bases, leaving 10 bases between them. This CDR3 has 14 residues. The CDR3 nucleotides read TGTGCCAGCAGCCCTCGCTATGGCTCCTACGAGCAGTACTTC. Amino acid sequence: CASSPRYGSYEQYF.

The chain carries TRBV7-9 and TRBJ1-2, with 7 positions matching TRBD1. The CDR3 covers 13 residues. The V segment lost 7 bases and the J segment 4 bases; nucleotides outside the gene matches: 6. Germline loops: CDR1 SEHNR, CDR2 FQNEAQ (reference sequence). CDR3 sequence: CASTRDSRYGYTF. CDR3 nucleotide sequence: TGTGCCAGCACCAGGGACAGCCGCTATGGCTACACCTTC.

This chain joins TRBV7-6 and TRBJ1-1, with 7 bases matching TRBD1. The CDR3 is made up of 14 amino acids. The J segment lost 5 bases and the V segment lost 0 bases, leaving 3 bases of the junction unmatched. Germline values: CDR1 SGHVS, CDR2 FNYEAQ. The CDR3 DNA reads as TGTGCCAGCAGCTTAGCTAAGGGGGCGACTGAAGCTTTCTTT. Its protein product is CASSLAKGATEAFF.

This chain uses TRBV7-2 with TRBJ1-5; unclear D gene. Germline CDR1 and CDR2: SGHTA and FQGNSA. V was cut by 6 bases and J by 5 bases, with 11 bases left in between. CDR3 size: 13 residues. Written as DNA, the CDR3 is TGTGCCAGCAGTTCCGGGATCCATCAGCCCCAGCATTTT. Protein sequence: CASSSGIHQPQHF.

The chain recombines TRBV5-1 with TRBJ2-1, with TRBD2 matching 9 bases. Germline assignment: CDR1 SGHRS and CDR2 YFSETQ. The length of the CDR3 is 15 residues. The trim removed 1 base at V and 6 bases at J, leaving 5 bases unmatched. The CDR3 loop is CASSLMRGGRNEQFF. DNA of the CDR3: TGCGCCAGCAGCTTGATGCGGGGGGGCCGCAATGAGCAGTTCTTC.

The V call is TRBV7-9, the J call TRBJ2-2; 9 bases are shared with TRBD2. There are 19 residues in the CDR3. Germline CDR1 and CDR2: SEHNR and FQNEAQ (reference sequence). Trimming cost V 2 bases and J 2 bases; bases outside gene matches: 12. CDR3 nucleotides: TGTGCCAGCAGCTTACTTACTTTGGCTAGCGGGGTAAACACCGGGGAGCTGTTTTTT. Translated, it gives CASSLLTLASGVNTGELFF.

The V gene is TRBV2, the J gene TRBJ2-7; 10 bases fit TRBD1. The V and J ends lost 6 bases and 4 bases, in that order; junction bases with no gene match: 6. CDR1 is SNHLY and CDR2 is FYNNEI in the germline V gene. The CDR3 contains 14 residues. CDR3 amino acids: CASSPGTGAYEQYF. The DNA for the CDR3 is TGTGCCAGCAGCCCCGGGACAGGGGCATACGAGCAGTACTTC.

Here the CDR3 DNA reads TGTGCCAGCAGCGGGGGGGGTACTACCTACGAGCAGTACTTC. Protein sequence: CASSGGGTTYEQYF. V usage is TRBV5-4 and J usage is TRBJ2-7, with 7 bases lining up with TRBD2. Trimming took 4 bases from V and 2 from J; bases not matched to a gene: 6. Germline V CDR1 and CDR2: SGHNT, YYREEE (reference sequence). CDR3 length: 14 residues.

A word on this clone: The identical CDR3 is also encoded by other nucleotide sequences in the sample. The chain combines TRBV9 with TRBJ1-5, with 10 bases that match TRBD1. Looked up from germline, CDR1 is SGDLS and CDR2 is YYNGEE. This CDR3 has 14 residues. V lost 4 bases to trimming and J lost 5 bases; unmatched junction nucleotides: 3. The CDR3 nucleotides read TGTGCCAGCAGCCTTGGACAGGGGGATCAGCCCCAGCATTTT. Protein product: CASSLGQGDQPQHF.

J is TRBJ2-1 and V is TRBV29-1; 9 bases fit TRBD1. Germline CDR1 reads SQVTM; CDR2 reads ANQGSEA. The J segment lost 4 bases and the V segment lost 5 bases, leaving 6 bases of the junction unmatched. This CDR3 is 14 amino acids long. DNA of the CDR3: TGCAGCGTTTCCGGGACAGGGCAGTACAATGAGCAGTTCTTC. It encodes CSVSGTGQYNEQFF.

The V and J genes are TRBV7-2 and TRBJ1-1, with 8 bases fitting TRBD1. V dropped 4 bases and J dropped 0; count of bases not matched to a gene: 7. The CDR3 runs to 16 residues. Germline V gives CDR1 SGHTA, CDR2 FQGNSA. DNA for the CDR3: TGTGCCAGCAGCTCGACAGGGGTTACGATGAACACTGAAGCTTTCTTT. Translated: CASSSTGVTMNTEAFF.

This chain connects TRBV2 to TRBJ1-1, with a possible D match to TRBD1 (5 bases). The CDR3 totals 14 residues. The V end was cut by 4 bases, the J end by 0 bases, with 9 bases between. From germline, CDR1 is SNHLY and CDR2 FYNNEI. CDR3 region: CASSAWGMNTEAFF. CDR3 DNA sequence: TGTGCCAGCAGTGCGTGGGGCATGAACACTGAAGCTTTCTTT.

The V and J genes are TRBV11-3 and TRBJ2-7, with D possibly TRBD2 on 6 matching bases. The CDR3 covers 15 residues. The germline gives CDR1 SGHNT, CDR2 YENEEA. The V end lost 0 bases, the J end lost 0 bases, and 9 bases lay between the germline ends. The CDR3 bases are TGTGCCAGCAGCTTAGACGGAGGGAGCTCCTACGAGCAGTACTTC. This sequence encodes CASSLDGGSSYEQYF. The complete variable domain, with remaining parts taken from reference TRBV11-3 and TRBJ2-7, reads EAGVVQSPRYKIIEKKQPVAFWCNPISGHNTLYWYLQNLGQGPELLIRYENEEAVDDSQLPKDRFSAERLKGVDSTLKIQPAELGDSAVYLCASSLDGGSSYEQYFGPGTRLTVT.

This sequence joins TRBV7-2 and TRBJ1-2; 7 nucleotides line up with TRBD1. The ends lost 1 base at V and 1 base at J; junction bases unmatched: 6. The CDR3 is made up of 16 amino acids. Germline V gives CDR1 SGHTA, CDR2 FQGNSA. For the CDR3, the DNA is TGTGCCAGCAGCTTAGAGGGGGCAGCGATTAACTATGGCTACACCTTC. Translation gives CASSLEGAAINYGYTF. Filled out from reference TRBV7-2 and TRBJ1-2, the complete variable domain reads GAGVSQSPSNKVTEKGKDVELRCDPISGHTALYWYRQSLGQGLEFLIYFQGNSAPDKSGLPSDRFSAERTGGSVSTLTIQRTQQEDSAVYLCASSLEGAAINYGYTFGSGTRLTVV.

The rearrangement uses TRBV11-3 and TRBJ2-3, with 14 nucleotides matching TRBD2. From germline, CDR1 is SGHNT and CDR2 YENEEA. J gave up 2 bases and V 5 bases, and 3 bases lay outside the gene matches. The CDR3 totals 16 residues. In DNA form, the CDR3 reads TGTGCCAGCAGCCCGGGACTAGCGGGGGCCACAGATACGCAGTATTTT. The encoded protein is CASSPGLAGATDTQYF.

The chain has TRBV5-1 and TRBJ1-2, with D perhaps TRBD1 (5 bases). The V gene's germline CDR1 is SGHRS and CDR2 YFSETQ. V lost 6 bases, J lost 1 base, and 13 bases lay in between. The CDR3 consists of 14 residues. Here the CDR3 reads CASNIGGDNYGYTF. CDR3 in DNA: TGCGCCAGCAACATCGGGGGGGATAACTATGGCTACACCTTC.

The chain links TRBV30 to TRBJ2-5, with D possibly TRBD2 on 6 matching bases. The CDR3 extends over 14 amino acids. Trimming stripped 8 bases from V and 2 bases from J, with 18 bases between. The germline CDR1 and CDR2 sequences are GTSNPN and SVGIG (reference sequence). The CDR3 loop is CAGQEGKKQETQYF. CDR3 DNA: TGTGCCGGTCAGGAGGGGAAGAAACAAGAGACCCAGTACTTC.

This clone appeared a few times. This chain uses TRBV18 with TRBJ2-2, with 8 bases matching TRBD1. V was clipped by 3 bases and J by 0 bases; unmatched bases: 3. The CDR3 is 16 amino acids. CDR1 is KGHSH and CDR2 is LQKENI in the germline V gene. CDR3 residues: CASSPRTGTNTGELFF. CDR3 coding DNA: TGTGCCAGCTCACCCCGGACAGGGACGAACACCGGGGAGCTGTTTTTT.

The genes are TRBV7-2 and TRBJ2-3; 9 positions match TRBD2. CDR3 length: 15 residues. Trimming took 5 bases from V and 2 from J; bases not matched to a gene: 5. In germline, CDR1 is SGHTA, CDR2 FQGNSA. For the CDR3, the DNA is TGTGCCAGCAGCCCCCGCGGGGGGGACACAGATACGCAGTATTTT. Translating gives CASSPRGGDTDTQYF. The full variable domain, in which reference TRBV7-2 and TRBJ2-3 provide the parts outside the CDR3, is GAGVSQSPSNKVTEKGKDVELRCDPISGHTALYWYRQSLGQGLEFLIYFQGNSAPDKSGLPSDRFSAERTGGSVSTLTIQRTQQEDSAVYLCASSPRGGDTDTQYFGPGTRLTVL.

The J gene is TRBJ2-5, the V gene TRBV3-1 (or the pseudogene TRBV3-2); TRBD2 aligns across 7 bases. With 1 base clipped from V and 1 base from J, the junction kept 0 bases outside the gene matches. Germline V gene data show CDR1 as LGHDT and CDR2 as YNNKEL (reference sequence). The length of the CDR3 is 14 residues. CDR3 amino acids: CASSQGTSQETQYF. CDR3 DNA: TGTGCCAGCAGCCAAGGGACTAGCCAAGAGACCCAGTACTTC.

The chain joins TRBV19 to TRBJ2-7; TRBD2 matches 8 bases. Per the germline V gene, CDR1 is LNHDA and CDR2 is SQIVND (reference sequence). The CDR3 covers 15 residues. V was pared by 5 bases and J by 3 bases, with 9 bases of the junction left unmatched. The CDR3 bases are TGTGCCAGTAGTGTAGCCGGGGGGGCCCACTACGAGCAGTACTTC. Translating it yields CASSVAGGAHYEQYF.

The V gene is TRBV18, the J gene TRBJ1-1; TRBD1 matches at 7 bases. From germline, CDR1 is KGHSH and CDR2 LQKENI. Germline trimming cut 3 bases from V and 6 bases from J; bases unmatched to any gene: 13. The CDR3 spans 16 residues. CDR3 residues: CASSPPGQILRSEAFF. CDR3 nucleotide sequence: TGTGCCAGCTCACCGCCGGGACAGATTTTAAGGTCTGAAGCTTTCTTT. The entire variable domain, with the rest obtained from reference TRBV18 and TRBJ1-1, is as follows: NAGVMQNPRHLVRRRGQEARLRCSPMKGHSHVYWYRQLPEEGLKFMVYLQKENIIDESGMPKERFSAEFPKEGPSILRIQQVVRGDSAAYFCASSPPGQILRSEAFFGQGTRLTVV.

The V and J genes are TRBV24-1 and TRBJ2-5; a possible D gene is TRBD2 (6 bases). Germline V CDR1 and CDR2: KGHDR, SFDVKD. Deletions cut 5 bases from V and 3 bases from J, with 9 bases between. This CDR3 region has 13 residues. The CDR3 loop is CATSAAGKETQYF. DNA for the CDR3: TGTGCCACCAGTGCGGCGGGGAAAGAGACCCAGTACTTC.

The chain couples TRBV9 to TRBJ1-4; D not certain. Germline V gives CDR1 SGDLS, CDR2 YYNGEE. V was trimmed by 2 bases and J by 7 bases, leaving 12 bases between them. This CDR3 has 14 amino acids. Written as DNA, the CDR3 is TGTGCCAGCAGCGTGGACTTGGGAGGTGAAAAACTGTTTTTT. The encoded protein is CASSVDLGGEKLFF.

V and J are TRBV5-1 and TRBJ2-6; D not certain. Per the germline V gene, CDR1 is SGHRS and CDR2 is YFSETQ. The CDR3 runs to 15 residues. V gave up 1 base and J gave up 0 bases, with 5 bases separating them. DNA for the CDR3: TGCGCCAGCAGCTTGTTGAGCTCTGGGGCCAACGTCCTGACTTTC. Protein product: CASSLLSSGANVLTF. The entire variable domain, with the rest obtained from reference TRBV5-1 and TRBJ2-6, is as follows: KAGVTQTPRYLIKTRGQQVTLSCSPISGHRSVSWYQQTPGQGLQFLFEYFSETQRNKGNFPGRFSGRQFSNSRSEMNVSTLELGDSALYLCASSLLSSGANVLTFGAGSRLTVL.

There are a few counts of this clone. This sequence joins TRBV19 and TRBJ1-1; D is uncertain. Germline V gene data show CDR1 as LNHDA and CDR2 as SQIVND (reference sequence). V lost 3 bases, J lost 2 bases, and 16 bases lay in between. The CDR3 totals 16 residues. CDR3 DNA sequence: TGTGCCAGTAGTATTCTGTCTGGTCGGAGAAACACTGAAGCTTTCTTT. It encodes CASSILSGRRNTEAFF.